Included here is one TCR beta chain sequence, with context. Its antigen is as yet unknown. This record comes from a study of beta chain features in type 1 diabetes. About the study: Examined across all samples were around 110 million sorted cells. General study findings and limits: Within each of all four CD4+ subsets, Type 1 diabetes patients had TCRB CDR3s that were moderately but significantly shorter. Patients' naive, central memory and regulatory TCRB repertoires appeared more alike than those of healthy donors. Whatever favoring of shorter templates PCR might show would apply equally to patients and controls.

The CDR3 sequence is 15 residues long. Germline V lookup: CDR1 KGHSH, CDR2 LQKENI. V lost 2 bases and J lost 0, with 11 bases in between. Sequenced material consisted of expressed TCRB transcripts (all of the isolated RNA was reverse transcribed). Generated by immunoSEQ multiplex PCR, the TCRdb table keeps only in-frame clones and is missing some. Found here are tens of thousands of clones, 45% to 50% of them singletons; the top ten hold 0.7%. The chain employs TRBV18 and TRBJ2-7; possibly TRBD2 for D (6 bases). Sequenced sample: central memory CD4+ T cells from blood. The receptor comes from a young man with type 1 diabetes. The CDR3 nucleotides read TGTGCCAGCTCACCAACGGCCGGGGGCTCCTACGAGCAGTACTTC. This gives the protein CASSPTAGGSYEQYF.